This T cell receptor beta chain was documented in a study of PD-L1 blockade in urothelial cancer. On the study more broadly: Once treatment had started, blood was analyzed at 3 weeks (second dose) and again at 6 weeks.

Germline V gene data show CDR1 as SGHRS and CDR2 as YFSETQ. This CDR3 region has 15 residues. The ends were cut back, 6 bases at V and 0 bases at J, with 14 bases in the middle. Every PCR got spiked synthetic TCR analog templates. The method was immunoSEQ multiplex PCR; TCRdb's version includes in-frame clones alone and lacks a portion of them. The table shows around 80,000 clones, with 87% occurring only once. This TCR derives from a woman in her 70s with urothelial cancer. The specimen was PBMCs, collected around atezolizumab (anti-PD-L1) treatment. This chain joins TRBV5-1 and TRBJ2-3; D is perhaps TRBD2 (6 bases). In DNA form, the CDR3 reads TGCGCCAGCAACACGGCCGGGACTAGCACAGATACGCAGTATTTT. This gives the protein CASNTAGTSTDTQYF.